Presented here are 5 T cell receptor beta chains from one specimen sequenced in a study of spatial heterogeneity in lung cancer. Time point defined: sample taken at primary tumor resection. Material for sequencing was whole RNA from tumor, nontumor lung or frozen PBMC, left unsorted. TCRdb reprocessed the 5' RACE reads with MiXCR, giving one entry per CDR3 protein. The table lists tens of thousands of distinct CDR3 sequences, about 12% of them singletons, with roughly 4.2% in the top ten. Sequencing was performed on PBMCs, taken at surgery. These receptors all stem from a male donor with early-stage non-small cell lung cancer.

This clonotype has a handful of counts. The rearrangement joins TRBV6-6 to TRBJ1-4; 12 nucleotides line up with TRBD1. Germline lookup yields CDR1 MNHNY and CDR2 SVGAGI (reference sequence). This CDR3 is built from 16 residues. The ends lost 6 bases at V and 8 bases at J; junction bases unmatched: 10. CDR3 in DNA: TGTGCCAGCAGCTTGGGACAGGGGGCTTGGTACGAAAAACTGTTTTTT. Translating gives CASSLGQGAWYEKLFF.

Remarks on this clonotype: A read error is possible here, since a much larger clone lies one base away. This chain connects TRBV12-3 or TRBV12-4 to TRBJ2-1; the D is unclear. Trimming removed 5 bases from V and 3 bases from J, with 5 bases in between. The CDR3 covers 12 residues. Here the CDR3 DNA reads TGTGCCAGCAGTCCGGACTACAATGAGCAGTTCTTC. As protein: CASSPDYNEQFF.

This clonotype was detected ten times or more. The CDR3, as DNA: TGTGCCAGCAGCCCCGGACTCTTTAACACCGGGGAGCTGTTTTTT. It codes for CASSPGLFNTGELFF. The rearrangement uses TRBV6-2 or TRBV6-3 and TRBJ2-2; weak D call: TRBD2 (5 bases). V gave up 6 bases and J gave up 2 bases, with 13 bases separating them. From germline, CDR1 is MNHEY and CDR2 SVGEGT. The CDR3 is 15 residues long.

This clonotype was detected a few times. The V gene is TRBV20-1, the J gene TRBJ2-3, with 9 positions matching TRBD1. V shed 7 bases and J 5 bases; nucleotides not matched to a gene: 7. The V gene's germline CDR1 is DFQATT and CDR2 SNEGSKA (reference sequence). There are 13 residues in the CDR3. CDR3 sequence reads: CSVPGQGKDTQYF. CDR3 bases: TGCAGTGTACCGGGACAGGGAAAAGATACGCAGTATTTT.

This clonotype was observed a few times. J is TRBJ2-6 and V is TRBV7-9; maybe TRBD2 (5 bases). Looked up from germline, CDR1 is SEHNR and CDR2 is FQNEAQ (reference sequence). V was cut by 5 bases and J by 2 bases, with 13 bases left in between. The CDR3 is 16 residues long. This chain's CDR3 is CASSPLRGTGANVLTF. The DNA of the CDR3 is TGTGCCAGCAGCCCGCTCAGAGGGACTGGGGCCAACGTCCTGACTTTC.